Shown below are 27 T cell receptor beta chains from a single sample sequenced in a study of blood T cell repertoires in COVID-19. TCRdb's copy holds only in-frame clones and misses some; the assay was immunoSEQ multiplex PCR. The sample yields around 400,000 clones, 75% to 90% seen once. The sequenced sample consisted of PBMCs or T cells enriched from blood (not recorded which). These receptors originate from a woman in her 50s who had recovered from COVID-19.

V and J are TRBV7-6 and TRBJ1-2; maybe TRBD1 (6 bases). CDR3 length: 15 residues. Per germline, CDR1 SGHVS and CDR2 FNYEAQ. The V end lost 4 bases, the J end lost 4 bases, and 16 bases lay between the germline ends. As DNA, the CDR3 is TGTGCCAGCAGCTCCGCCTTCGGCAGGGGCTATGGCTACACCTTC. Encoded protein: CASSSAFGRGYGYTF.

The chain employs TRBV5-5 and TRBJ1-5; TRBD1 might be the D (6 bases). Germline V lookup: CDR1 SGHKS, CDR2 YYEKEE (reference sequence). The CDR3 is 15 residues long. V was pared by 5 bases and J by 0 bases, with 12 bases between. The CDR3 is CASRATGYSNQPQHF. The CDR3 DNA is TGTGCCAGCAGGGCTACAGGGTATAGCAATCAGCCCCAGCATTTT.

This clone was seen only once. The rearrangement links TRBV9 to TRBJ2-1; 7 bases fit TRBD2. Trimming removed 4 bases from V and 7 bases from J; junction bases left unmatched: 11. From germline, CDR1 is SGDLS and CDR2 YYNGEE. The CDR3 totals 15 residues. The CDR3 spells CASSHLAERGNEQFF. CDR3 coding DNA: TGTGCCAGCAGCCACCTAGCGGAAAGGGGTAATGAGCAGTTCTTC.

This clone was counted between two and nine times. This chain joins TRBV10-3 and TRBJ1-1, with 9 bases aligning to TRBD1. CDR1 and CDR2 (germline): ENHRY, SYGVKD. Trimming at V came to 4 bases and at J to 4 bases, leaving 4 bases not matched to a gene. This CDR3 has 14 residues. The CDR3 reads CAISGTGESTEAFF. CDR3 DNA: TGTGCCATCAGTGGGACAGGGGAGAGCACTGAAGCTTTCTTT.

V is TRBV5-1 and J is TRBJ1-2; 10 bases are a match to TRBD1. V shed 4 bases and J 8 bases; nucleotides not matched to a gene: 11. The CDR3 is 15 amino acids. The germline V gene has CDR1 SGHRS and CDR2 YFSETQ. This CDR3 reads CASSHGQGGPGGYTF. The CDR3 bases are TGCGCCAGCAGCCACGGACAGGGGGGCCCTGGGGGCTACACCTTC.

The CDR3 loop reads CASSITGWSSGNTIYF. CDR3 nucleotide sequence: TGTGCCAGTAGTATAACCGGATGGAGCTCTGGAAACACCATATATTTT. The J gene is TRBJ1-3, the V gene TRBV19, with no clear D. The germline V gene encodes CDR1 LNHDA and CDR2 SQIVND (reference sequence). The V and J ends lost 2 bases and 0 bases respectively, with 11 bases between them. The CDR3 covers 16 residues.

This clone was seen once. Here the CDR3 DNA reads TGTGCCAGCAGCTCGACAGGGGACTACGAGCAGTACTTC. Encoded protein: CASSSTGDYEQYF. J is TRBJ2-7 and V is TRBV7-2; 8 bases map to TRBD1. This CDR3 spans 13 amino acids. The V gene's germline CDR1 is SGHTA and CDR2 FQGNSA. V trimming: 4 bases; J trimming: 3 bases; junction bases outside the gene matches: 2.

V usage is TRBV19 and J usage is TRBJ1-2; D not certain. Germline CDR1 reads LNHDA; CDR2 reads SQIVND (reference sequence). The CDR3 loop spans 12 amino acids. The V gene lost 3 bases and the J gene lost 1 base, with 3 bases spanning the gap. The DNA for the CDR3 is TGTGCCAGTAGTATCTATAACTATGGCTACACCTTC. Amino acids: CASSIYNYGYTF.

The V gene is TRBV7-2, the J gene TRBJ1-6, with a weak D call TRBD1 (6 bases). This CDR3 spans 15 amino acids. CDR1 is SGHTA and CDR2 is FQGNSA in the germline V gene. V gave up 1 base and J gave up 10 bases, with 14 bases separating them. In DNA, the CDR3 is TGTGCCAGCAGCTTAGATCCCCCAGGGGTCTCACCCCTCCACTTT. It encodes CASSLDPPGVSPLHF.

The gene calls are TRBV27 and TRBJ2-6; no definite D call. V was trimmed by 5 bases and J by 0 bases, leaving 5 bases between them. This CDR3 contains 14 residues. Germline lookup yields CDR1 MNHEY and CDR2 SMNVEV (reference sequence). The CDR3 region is CASSQFSGANVLTF. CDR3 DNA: TGTGCCAGCAGTCAATTCTCTGGGGCCAACGTCCTGACTTTC.

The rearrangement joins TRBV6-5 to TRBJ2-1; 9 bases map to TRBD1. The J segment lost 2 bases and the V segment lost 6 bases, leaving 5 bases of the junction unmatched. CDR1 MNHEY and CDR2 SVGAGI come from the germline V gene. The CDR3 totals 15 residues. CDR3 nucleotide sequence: TGTGCCAGCAGGTTACAGGGGGCCGCCTACAATGAGCAGTTCTTC. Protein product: CASRLQGAAYNEQFF.

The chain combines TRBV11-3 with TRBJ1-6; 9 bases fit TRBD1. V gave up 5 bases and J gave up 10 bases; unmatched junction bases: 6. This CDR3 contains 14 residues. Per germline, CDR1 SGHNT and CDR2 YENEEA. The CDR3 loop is CASSPNRGHSPLHF. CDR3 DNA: TGTGCCAGCAGCCCCAACAGGGGGCACTCACCCCTCCACTTT. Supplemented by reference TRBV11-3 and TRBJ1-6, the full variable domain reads EAGVVQSPRYKIIEKKQPVAFWCNPISGHNTLYWYLQNLGQGPELLIRYENEEAVDDSQLPKDRFSAERLKGVDSTLKIQPAELGDSAVYLCASSPNRGHSPLHFGNGTRLTVT.

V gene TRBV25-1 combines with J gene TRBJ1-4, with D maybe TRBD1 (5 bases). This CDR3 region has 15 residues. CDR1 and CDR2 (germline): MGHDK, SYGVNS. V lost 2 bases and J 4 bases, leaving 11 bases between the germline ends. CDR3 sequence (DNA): TGTGCCAGCAGTGAACAGGGCGGGGGTAATGAAAAACTGTTTTTT. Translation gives CASSEQGGGNEKLFF.

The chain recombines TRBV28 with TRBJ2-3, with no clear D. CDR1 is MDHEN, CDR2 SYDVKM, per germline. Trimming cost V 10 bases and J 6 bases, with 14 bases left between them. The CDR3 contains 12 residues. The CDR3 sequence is CATRIGVDTQYF. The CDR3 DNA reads TGTGCCACTCGGATAGGAGTGGATACGCAGTATTTT.

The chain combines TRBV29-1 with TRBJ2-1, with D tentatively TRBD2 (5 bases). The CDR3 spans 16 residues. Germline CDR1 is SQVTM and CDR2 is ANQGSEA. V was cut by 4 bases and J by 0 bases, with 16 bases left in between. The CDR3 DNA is TGCAGCGTTGGGGAGTTTCTAATAAGCTCCTACAATGAGCAGTTCTTC. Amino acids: CSVGEFLISSYNEQFF.

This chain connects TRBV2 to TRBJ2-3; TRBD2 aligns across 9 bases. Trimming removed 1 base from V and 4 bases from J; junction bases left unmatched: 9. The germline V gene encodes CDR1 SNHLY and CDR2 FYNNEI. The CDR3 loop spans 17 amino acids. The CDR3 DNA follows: TGTGCCAGCAGTGAAGACGATGCGGGGGGGCCTTCAGATACGCAGTATTTT. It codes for CASSEDDAGGPSDTQYF.

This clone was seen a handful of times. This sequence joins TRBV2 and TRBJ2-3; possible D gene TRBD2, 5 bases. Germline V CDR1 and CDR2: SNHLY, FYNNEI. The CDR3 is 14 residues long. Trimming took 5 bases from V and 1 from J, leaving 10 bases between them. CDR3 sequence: CASSPGLRTDTQYF. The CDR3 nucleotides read TGTGCCAGCAGTCCCGGACTTCGCACAGATACGCAGTATTTT. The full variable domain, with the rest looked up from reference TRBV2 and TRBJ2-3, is EPEVTQTPSHQVTQMGQEVILRCVPISNHLYFYWYRQILGQKVEFLVSFYNNEISEKSEIFDDQFSVERPDGSNFTLKIRSTKLEDSAMYFCASSPGLRTDTQYFGPGTRLTVL.

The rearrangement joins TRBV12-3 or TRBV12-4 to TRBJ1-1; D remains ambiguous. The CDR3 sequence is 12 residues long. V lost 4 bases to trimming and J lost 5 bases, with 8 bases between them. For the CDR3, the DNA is TGTGCCAGCAGTTACGGGATAACTGAAGCTTTCTTT. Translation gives CASSYGITEAFF.

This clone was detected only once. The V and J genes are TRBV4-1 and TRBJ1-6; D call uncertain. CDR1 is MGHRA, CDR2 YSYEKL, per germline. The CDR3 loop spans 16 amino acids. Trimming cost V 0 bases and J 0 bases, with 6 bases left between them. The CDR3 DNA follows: TGCGCCAGCAGCCAAGACAGGCTCTCCTATAATTCACCCCTCCACTTT. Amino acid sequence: CASSQDRLSYNSPLHF.

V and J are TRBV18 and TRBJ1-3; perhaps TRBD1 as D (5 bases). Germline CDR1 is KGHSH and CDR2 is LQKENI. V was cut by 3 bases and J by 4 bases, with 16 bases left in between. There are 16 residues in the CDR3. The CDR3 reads CASSPISGPDGNTIYF. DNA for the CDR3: TGTGCCAGCTCACCCATCTCAGGGCCAGACGGAAACACCATATATTTT.

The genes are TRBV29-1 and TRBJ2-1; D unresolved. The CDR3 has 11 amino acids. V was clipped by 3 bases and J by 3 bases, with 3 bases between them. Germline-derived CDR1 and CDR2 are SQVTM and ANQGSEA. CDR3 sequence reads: CSVDSYNEQFF. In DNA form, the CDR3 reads TGCAGCGTTGACAGCTACAATGAGCAGTTCTTC.

Here the CDR3 DNA reads TGTGCCAGCAGAAGGGACACTATATGGGGCTACACCTTC. Protein sequence: CASRRDTIWGYTF. The rearrangement uses TRBV7-2 and TRBJ1-2; tentative D call: TRBD1 (6 bases). The V end was cut by 6 bases, the J end by 8 bases, with 16 bases between. Germline V gives CDR1 SGHTA, CDR2 FQGNSA. The CDR3 runs to 13 residues.

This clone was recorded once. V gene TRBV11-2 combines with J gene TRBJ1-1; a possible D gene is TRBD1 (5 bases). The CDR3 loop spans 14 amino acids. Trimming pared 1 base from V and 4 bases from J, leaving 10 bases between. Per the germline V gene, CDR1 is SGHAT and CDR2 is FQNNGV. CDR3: CASSLAAQGTEAFF. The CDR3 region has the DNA TGTGCCAGCAGCTTAGCGGCCCAGGGCACTGAAGCTTTCTTT. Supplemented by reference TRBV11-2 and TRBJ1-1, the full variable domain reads EAGVAQSPRYKIIEKRQSVAFWCNPISGHATLYWYQQILGQGPKLLIQFQNNGVVDDSQLPKDRFSAERLKGVDSTLKIQPAKLEDSAVYLCASSLAAQGTEAFFGQGTRLTVV.

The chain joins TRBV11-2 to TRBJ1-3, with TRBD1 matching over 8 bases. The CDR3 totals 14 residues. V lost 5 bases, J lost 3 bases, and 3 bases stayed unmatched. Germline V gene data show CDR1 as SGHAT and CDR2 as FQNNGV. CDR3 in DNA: TGTGCCAGCAGCCGACAGGGGTATGGAAACACCATATATTTT. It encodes CASSRQGYGNTIYF.

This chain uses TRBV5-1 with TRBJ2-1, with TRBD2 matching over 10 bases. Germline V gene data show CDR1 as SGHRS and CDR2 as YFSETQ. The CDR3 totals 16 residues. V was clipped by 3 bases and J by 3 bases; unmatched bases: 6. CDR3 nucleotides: TGCGCCAGCAGCTCCGTTAGCGGGAGGAGCTACAATGAGCAGTTCTTC. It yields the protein CASSSVSGRSYNEQFF.

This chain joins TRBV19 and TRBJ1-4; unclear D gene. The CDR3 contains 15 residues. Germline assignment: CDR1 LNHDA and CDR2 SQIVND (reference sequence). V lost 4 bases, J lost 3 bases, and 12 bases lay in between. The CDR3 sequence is CASSTFPAANEKLFF. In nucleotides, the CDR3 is TGTGCCAGTAGTACTTTCCCGGCGGCTAATGAAAAACTGTTTTTT.

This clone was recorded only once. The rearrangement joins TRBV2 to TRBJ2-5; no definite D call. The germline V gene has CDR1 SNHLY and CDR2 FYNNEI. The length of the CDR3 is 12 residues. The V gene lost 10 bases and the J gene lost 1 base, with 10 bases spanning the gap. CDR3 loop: CAIPTAQETQYF. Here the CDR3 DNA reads TGTGCCATACCAACAGCCCAAGAGACCCAGTACTTC.